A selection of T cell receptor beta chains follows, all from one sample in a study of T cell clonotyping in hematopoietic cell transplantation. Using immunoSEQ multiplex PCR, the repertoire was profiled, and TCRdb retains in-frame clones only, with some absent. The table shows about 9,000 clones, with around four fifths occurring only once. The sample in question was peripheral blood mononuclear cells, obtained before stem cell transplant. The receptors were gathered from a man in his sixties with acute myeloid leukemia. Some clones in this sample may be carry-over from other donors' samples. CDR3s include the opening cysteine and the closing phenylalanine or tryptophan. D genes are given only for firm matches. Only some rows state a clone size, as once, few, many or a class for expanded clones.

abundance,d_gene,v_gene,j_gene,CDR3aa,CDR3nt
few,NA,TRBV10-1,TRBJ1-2,CASSVWQPVVAGGVGYGYTF,TGCGCCAGCAGTGTGTGGCAGCCGGTCGTAGCTGGCGGGGTGGGGTATGGCTACACCTTC
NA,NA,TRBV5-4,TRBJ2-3,CASSSTDTQYF,TGTGCCAGCAGCTCCACAGATACGCAGTATTTT
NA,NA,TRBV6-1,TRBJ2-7,CASSAQQGSDYEQYF,TGTGCCAGCAGTGCACAGCAAGGCTCCGACTACGAGCAGTACTTC
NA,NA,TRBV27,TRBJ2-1,CASSLGDPYNEQFF,TGTGCCAGCAGTTTAGGGGACCCCTACAATGAGCAGTTCTTC
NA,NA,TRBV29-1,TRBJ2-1,CSVGGPSGGGNEQFF,TGCAGCGTCGGGGGTCCGAGCGGAGGCGGCAATGAGCAGTTCTTC
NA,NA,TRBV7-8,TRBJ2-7,CASSFGYMEKDYEQYF,TGTGCCAGCAGCTTCGGATACATGGAGAAAGACTACGAGCAGTACTTC
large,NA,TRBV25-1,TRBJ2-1,CASTPVYSNNEQFF,TGTGCCAGCACCCCCGTTTACAGTAACAATGAGCAGTTCTTC
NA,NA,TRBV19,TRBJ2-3,CASSIEGRGRDTDTQYF,TGTGCCAGTAGTATAGAGGGCAGGGGACGGGACACAGATACGCAGTATTTT
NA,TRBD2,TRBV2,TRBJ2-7,CASSMGLAGGSEQYF,TGTGCCAGCAGTATGGGACTAGCGGGAGGAAGCGAGCAGTACTTC
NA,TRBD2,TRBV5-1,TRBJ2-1,CASSLGGTINHEQFF,TGCGCCAGCAGCTTGGGGGGGACTATAAACCATGAGCAGTTCTTC
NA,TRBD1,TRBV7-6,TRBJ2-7,CASSSPGTGAHEQYF,TGTGCCAGCAGCTCCCCCGGGACAGGGGCCCACGAGCAGTACTTC
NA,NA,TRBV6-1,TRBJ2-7,CASTPGAPYEQYF,TGTGCCAGCACTCCGGGGGCCCCCTACGAGCAGTACTTC
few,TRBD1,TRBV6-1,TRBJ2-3,CASSEGRGLGDTQYF,TGTGCCAGCAGTGAAGGCAGGGGGCTGGGAGATACGCAGTATTTT
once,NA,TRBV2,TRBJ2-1,CASSDSGGYYNEQFF,TGTGCCAGCAGTGACTCGGGGGGCTACTACAATGAGCAGTTCTTC
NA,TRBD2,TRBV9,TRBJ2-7,CASSVGGTSGGPYEQYF,TGTGCCAGCAGCGTAGGGGGGACTAGCGGGGGACCCTACGAGCAGTACTTC
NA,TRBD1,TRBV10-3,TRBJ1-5,CAISGTGTSGQPQHF,TGTGCCATCAGTGGGACAGGCACGTCGGGACAGCCCCAGCATTTT
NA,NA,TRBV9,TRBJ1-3,CASSSATGGSGNTIYF,TGTGCCAGCAGCTCTGCGACAGGCGGCTCTGGAAACACCATATATTTT
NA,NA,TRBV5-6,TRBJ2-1,CASSLLVPNEQFF,TGTGCCAGCAGCTTGCTAGTTCCCAATGAGCAGTTCTTC
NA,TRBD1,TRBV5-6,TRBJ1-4,CASSPGQGSATNEKLFF,TGTGCCAGCAGCCCTGGACAGGGAAGTGCAACTAATGAAAAACTGTTTTTT
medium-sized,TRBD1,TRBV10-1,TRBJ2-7,CASSDRDRGGEQYF,TGCGCCAGCAGTGACCGGGACAGGGGAGGTGAGCAGTACTTC
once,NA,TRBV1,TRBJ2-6,CTSSIDGLCSRANVLTF,TGCACCAGCAGTATTGACGGTTTGTGCAGTCGGGCCAACGTCCTGACTTTC
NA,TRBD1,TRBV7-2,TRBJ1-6,CASSLGRGQGYSPLHF,TGTGCCAGCAGCTTAGGCAGGGGACAGGGGTATTCACCCCTCCACTTT
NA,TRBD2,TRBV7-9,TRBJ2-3,CASSQGAGLAGRTDTQYF,TGTGCCAGCAGCCAAGGGGCGGGACTAGCGGGACGCACAGATACGCAGTATTTT
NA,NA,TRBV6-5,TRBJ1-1,CASSYANTEAFF,TGTGCCAGCAGTTACGCGAACACTGAAGCTTTCTTT
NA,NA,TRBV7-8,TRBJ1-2,CASRSNYRDLHGYTF,TGTGCCAGCAGATCAAATTACAGGGATCTCCACGGCTACACCTTC